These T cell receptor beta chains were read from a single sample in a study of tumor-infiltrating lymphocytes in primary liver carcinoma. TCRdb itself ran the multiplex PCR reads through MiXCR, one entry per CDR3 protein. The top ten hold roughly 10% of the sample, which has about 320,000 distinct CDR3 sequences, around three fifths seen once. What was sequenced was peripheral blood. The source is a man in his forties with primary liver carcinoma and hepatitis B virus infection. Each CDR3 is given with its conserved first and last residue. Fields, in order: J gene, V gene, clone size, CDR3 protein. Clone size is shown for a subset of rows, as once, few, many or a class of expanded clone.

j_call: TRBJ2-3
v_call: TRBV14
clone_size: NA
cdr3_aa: CASSQGPVDTQYF

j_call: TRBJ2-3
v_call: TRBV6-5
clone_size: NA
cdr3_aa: CARSILTSGRRDTQYF

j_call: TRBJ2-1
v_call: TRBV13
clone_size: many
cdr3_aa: CASSLARREQFF

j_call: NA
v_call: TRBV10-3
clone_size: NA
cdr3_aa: CAIRGTVSTDTQHF

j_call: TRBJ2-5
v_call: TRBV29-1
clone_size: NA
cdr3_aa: CSVDFKRETQYF

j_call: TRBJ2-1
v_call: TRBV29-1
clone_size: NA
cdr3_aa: CSVGMRGTVVNEQFF

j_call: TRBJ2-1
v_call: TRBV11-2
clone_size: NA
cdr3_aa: CASSNTAGYNEQSF

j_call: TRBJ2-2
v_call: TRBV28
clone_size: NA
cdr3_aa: CASSLWSPGPTGELYF

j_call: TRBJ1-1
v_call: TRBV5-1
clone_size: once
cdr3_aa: CASSLPEGDAKAFF

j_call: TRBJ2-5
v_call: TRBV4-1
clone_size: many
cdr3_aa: CASSDPPGETQYF

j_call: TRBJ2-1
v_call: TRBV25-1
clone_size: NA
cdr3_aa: CASSISGTGENEQFF

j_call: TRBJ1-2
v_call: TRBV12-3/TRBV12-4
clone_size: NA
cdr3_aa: CANTLGGYTYGYAF

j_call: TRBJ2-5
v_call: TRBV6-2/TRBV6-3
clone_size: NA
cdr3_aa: CASSFAEGKSETQYF

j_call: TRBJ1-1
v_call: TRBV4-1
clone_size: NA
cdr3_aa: CAVGGRNTEAFF

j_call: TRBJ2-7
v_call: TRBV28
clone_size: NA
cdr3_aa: CASSLPLGEQYF

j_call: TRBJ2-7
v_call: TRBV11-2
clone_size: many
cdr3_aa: CASTAGAGGSYEQYF

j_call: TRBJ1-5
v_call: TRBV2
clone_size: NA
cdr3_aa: CASSVDPRQPQHF

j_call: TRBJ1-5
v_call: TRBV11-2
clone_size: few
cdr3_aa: CASSNPGTDDQPQHF

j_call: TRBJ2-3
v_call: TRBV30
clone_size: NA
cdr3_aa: CAWGRLATRSTDTQYF

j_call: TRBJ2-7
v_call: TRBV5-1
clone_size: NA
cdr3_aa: CASNPQSGTYEQYF

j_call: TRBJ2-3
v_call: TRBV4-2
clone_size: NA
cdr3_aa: CASSQEETSGRNTQYF

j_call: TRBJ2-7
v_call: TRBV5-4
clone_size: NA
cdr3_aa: CASSLPGASSYEQYF

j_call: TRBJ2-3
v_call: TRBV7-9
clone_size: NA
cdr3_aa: CASSGVGLAGGPNTDTQYF

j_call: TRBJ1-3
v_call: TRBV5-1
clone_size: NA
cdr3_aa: CASSLVPGSGNTIYF

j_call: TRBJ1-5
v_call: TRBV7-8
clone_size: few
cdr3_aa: CASTRRGVNQPQHF

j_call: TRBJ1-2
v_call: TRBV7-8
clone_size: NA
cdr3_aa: CASSFDQGATFDGYTF

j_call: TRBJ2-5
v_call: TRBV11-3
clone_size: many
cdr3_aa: CASSLLATETQYF

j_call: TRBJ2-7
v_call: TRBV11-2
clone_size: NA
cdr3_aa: CANSLSTGEGYEQYF

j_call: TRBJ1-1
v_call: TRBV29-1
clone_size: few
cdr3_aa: CSVGGGGTEAFF

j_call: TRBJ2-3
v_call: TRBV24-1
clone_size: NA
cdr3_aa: CATSGVGGPGDTQYF

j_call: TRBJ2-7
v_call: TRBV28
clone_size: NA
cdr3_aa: CASSFSSGRALSYEQYF

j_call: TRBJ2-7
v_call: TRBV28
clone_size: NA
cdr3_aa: CASRSSGTFYEQYF

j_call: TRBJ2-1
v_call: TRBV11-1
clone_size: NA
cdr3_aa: CTSGRRTGGKEQFF

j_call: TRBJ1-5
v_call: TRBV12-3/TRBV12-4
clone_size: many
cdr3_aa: CASRFGTGGHQPQHF

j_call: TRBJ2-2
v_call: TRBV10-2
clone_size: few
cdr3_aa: CASRREGNTGELFF

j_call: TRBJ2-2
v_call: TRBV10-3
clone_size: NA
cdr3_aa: CAISQTSGRNTGELFF

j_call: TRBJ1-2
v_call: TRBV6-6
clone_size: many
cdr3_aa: CASSPRGGYTF

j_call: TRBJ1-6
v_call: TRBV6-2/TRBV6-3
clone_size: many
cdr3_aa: CASSYGDNNSPLHF

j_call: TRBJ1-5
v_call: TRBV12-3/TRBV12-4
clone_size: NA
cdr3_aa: CASHTAGDSNQPQHF

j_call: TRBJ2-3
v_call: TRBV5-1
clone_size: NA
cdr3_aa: CASRTSGAADTQYF

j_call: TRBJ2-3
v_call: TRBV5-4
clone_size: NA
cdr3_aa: CASSFRTGGTDTQYF

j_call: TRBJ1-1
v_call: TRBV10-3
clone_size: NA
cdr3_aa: CAIKGRWENTEAFF

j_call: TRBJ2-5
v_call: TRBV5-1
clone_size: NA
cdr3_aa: CASSDGGTGAETQYF

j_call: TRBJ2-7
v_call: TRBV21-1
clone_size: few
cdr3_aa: CASGTPGMYEQYF

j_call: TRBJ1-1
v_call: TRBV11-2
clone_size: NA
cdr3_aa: CVSGLASVNTEAFF

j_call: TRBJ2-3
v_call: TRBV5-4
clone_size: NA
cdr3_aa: CASSTRLAGVSDTQYF

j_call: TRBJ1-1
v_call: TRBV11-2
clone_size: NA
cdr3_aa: CTSSPNRGRLNTEGFF

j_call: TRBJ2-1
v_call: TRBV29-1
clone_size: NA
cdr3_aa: CSVERIGGILDEQLF

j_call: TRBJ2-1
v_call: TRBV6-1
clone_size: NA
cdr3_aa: CVSLGHNEQFF

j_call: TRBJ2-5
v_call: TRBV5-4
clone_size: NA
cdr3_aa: CATQNGAVLASLRETQYF

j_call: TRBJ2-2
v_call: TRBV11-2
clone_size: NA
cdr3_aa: CVSSLGVWDKSTGELFF

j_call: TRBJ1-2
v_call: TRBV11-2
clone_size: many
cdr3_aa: CASSLSQNYGYTF

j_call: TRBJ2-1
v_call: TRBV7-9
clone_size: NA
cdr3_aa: CASNLLLIFNEQFF

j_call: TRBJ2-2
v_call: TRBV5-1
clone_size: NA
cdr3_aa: CASSSGGRDTGELFF

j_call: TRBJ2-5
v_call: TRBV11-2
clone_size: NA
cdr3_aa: CASDTVLAVQETQYF

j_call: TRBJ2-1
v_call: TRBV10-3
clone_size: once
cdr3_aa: CAISDPQGEQIF